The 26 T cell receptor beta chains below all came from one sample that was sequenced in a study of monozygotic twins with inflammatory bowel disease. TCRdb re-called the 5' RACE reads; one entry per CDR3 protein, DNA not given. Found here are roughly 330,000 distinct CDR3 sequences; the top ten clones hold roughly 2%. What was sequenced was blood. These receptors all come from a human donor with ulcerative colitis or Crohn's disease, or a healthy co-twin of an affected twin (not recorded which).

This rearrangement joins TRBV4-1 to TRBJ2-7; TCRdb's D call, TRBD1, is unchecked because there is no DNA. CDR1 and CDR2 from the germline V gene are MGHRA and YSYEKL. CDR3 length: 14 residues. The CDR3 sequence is CASSHRDRVDEQYF.

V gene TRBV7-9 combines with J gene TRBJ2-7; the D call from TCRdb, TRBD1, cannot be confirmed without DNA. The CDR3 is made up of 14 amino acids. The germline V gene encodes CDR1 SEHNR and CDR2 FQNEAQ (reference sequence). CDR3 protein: CASSLVGGAYEQYF. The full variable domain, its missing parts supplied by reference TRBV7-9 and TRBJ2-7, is DTGVSQNPRHKITKRGQNVTFRCDPISEHNRLYWYRQTLGQGPEFLTYFQNEAQLEKSRLLSDRFSAERPKGSFSTLEIQRTEQGDSAMYLCASSLVGGAYEQYFGPGTRLTVT.

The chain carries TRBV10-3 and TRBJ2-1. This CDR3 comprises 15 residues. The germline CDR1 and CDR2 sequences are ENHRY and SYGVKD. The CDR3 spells CAIRKAGASDNEQFF.

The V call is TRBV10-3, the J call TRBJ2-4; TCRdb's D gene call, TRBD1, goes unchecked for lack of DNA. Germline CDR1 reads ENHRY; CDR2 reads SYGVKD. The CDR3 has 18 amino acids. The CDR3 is CAISLADRGEVDKNIQYF.

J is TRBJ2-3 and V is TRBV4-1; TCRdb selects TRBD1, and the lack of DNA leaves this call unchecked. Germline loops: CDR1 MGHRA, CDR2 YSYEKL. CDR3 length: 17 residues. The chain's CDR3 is CASSLARRGVSTDTQYF.

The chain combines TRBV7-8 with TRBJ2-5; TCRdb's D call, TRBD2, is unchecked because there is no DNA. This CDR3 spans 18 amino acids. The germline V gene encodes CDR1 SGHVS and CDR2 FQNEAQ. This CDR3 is CASSLWGGTSGVQETQYF.

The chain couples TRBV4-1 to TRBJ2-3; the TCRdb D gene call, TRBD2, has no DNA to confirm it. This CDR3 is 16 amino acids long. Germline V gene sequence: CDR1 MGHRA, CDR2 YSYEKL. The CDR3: CASSQVTSGASSTQYF.

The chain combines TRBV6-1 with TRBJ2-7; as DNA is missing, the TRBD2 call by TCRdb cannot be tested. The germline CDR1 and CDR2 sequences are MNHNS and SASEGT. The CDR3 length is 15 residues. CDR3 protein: CASSVTSGSAYEQYF.

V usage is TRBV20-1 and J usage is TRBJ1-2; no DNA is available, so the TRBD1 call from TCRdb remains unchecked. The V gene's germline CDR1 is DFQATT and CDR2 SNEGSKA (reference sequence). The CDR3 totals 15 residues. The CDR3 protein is CSARDREQAAYGYTF.

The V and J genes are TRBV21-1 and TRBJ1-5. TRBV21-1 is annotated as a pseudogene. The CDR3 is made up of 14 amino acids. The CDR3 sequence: CASSPEAGNQPQHF.

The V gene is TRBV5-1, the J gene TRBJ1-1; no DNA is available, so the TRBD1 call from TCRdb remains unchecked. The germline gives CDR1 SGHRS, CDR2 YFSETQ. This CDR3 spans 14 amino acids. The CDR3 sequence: CASSLAQAGAEAFF. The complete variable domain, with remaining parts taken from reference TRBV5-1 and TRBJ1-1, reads KAGVTQTPRYLIKTRGQQVTLSCSPISGHRSVSWYQQTPGQGLQFLFEYFSETQRNKGNFPGRFSGRQFSNSRSEMNVSTLELGDSALYLCASSLAQAGAEAFFGQGTRLTVV.

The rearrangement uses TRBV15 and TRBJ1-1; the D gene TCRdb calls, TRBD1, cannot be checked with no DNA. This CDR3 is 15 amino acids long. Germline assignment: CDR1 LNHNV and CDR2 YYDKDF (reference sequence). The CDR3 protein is CATYEDRAPNTEAFF.

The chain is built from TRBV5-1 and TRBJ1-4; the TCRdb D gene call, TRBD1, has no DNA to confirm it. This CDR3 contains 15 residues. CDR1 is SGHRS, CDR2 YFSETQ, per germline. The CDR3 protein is CASSLGTPSNEKLFF.

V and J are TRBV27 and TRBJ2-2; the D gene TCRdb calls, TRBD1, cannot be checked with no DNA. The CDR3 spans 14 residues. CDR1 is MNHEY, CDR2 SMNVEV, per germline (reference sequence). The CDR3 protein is CASGQGGRTGELFF.

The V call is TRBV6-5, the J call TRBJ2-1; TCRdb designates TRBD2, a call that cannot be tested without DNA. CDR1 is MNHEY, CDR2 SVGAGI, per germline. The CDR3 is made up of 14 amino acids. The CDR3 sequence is CASISGDSYNEQFF.

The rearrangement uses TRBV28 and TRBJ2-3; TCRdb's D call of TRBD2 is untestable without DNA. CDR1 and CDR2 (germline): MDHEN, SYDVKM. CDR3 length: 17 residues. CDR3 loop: CASSFGTSGRGGDTQYF.

CDR3 residues: CASSPSGLNYGYTF. The chain combines TRBV18 with TRBJ1-2; TCRdb lists TRBD1, though no DNA is available to test this call. This CDR3 is 14 amino acids long. Germline CDR1 KGHSH, CDR2 LQKENI.

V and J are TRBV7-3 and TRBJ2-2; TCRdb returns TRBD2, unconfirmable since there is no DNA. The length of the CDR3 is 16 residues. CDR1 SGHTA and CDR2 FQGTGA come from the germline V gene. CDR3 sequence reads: CASSFGTSGRNGVLFF. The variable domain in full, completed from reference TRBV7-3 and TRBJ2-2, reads GAGVSQTPSNKVTEKGKYVELRCDPISGHTALYWYRQSLGQGPEFLIYFQGTGAADDSGLPNDRFFAVRPEGSVSTLKIQRTERGDSAVYLCASSFGTSGRNGVLFFGEGSRLTVL.

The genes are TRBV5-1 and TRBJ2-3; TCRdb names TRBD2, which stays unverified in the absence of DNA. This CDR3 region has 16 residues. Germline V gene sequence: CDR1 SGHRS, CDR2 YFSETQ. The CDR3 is CASSLAPAGSTDTQYF.

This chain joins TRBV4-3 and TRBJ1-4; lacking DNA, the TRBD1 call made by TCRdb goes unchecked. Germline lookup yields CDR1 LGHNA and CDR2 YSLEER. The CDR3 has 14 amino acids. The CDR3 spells CASSGDKELKKLFF.

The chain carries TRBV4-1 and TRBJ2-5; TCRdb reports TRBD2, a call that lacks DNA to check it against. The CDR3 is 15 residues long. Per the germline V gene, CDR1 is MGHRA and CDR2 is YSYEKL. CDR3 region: CASSLTPGGQETQYF.

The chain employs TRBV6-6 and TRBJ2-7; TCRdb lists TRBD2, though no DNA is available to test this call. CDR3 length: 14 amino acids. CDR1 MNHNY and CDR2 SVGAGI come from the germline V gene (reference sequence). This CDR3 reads CASSPQTSTYEQYF.

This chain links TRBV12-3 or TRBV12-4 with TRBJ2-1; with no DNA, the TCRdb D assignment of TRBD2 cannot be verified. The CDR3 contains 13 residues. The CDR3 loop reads CASSLQPPGEQFF.

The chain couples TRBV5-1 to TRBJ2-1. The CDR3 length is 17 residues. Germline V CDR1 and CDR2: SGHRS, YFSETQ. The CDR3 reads CASSNPYTAVSYNEQFF.

CDR3 amino acids: CASSVADGRARNEQYF. The chain carries TRBV2 and TRBJ2-7; the D call of TRBD2 rests on TCRdb alone, since no DNA is present to check it. Germline CDR1 and CDR2: SNHLY and FYNNEI. The CDR3 is 16 residues long.

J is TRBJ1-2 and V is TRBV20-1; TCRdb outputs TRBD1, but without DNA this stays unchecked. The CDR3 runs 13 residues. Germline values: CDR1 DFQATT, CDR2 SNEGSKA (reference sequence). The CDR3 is CSAREGGRHGYTF.